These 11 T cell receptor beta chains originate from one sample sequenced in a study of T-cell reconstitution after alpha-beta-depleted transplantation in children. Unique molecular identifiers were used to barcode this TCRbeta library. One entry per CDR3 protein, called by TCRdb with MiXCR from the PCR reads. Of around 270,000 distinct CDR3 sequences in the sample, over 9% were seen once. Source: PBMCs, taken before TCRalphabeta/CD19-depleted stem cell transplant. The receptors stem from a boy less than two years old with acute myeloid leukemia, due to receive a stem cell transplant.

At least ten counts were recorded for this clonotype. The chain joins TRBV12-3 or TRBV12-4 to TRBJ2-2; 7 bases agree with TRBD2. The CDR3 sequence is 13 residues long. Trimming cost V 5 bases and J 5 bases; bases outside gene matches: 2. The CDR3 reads CASSPGGTGELFF. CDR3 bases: TGTGCCAGCAGTCCCGGGGGGACCGGGGAGCTGTTTTTT.

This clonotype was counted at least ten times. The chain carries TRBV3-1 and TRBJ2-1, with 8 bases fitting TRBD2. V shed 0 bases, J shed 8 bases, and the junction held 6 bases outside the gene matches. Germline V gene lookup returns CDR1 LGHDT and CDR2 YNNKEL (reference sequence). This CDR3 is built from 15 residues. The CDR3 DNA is TGTGCCAGCAGCCAAGATTGGACTAGCCGGGATGAGCAGTTCTTC. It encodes CASSQDWTSRDEQFF.

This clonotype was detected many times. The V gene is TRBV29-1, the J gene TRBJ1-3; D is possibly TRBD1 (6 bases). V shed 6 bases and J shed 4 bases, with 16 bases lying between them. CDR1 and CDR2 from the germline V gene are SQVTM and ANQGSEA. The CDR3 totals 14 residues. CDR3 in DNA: TGCAGCGTCGTAAAGCAGGGGTCCGGAAACACCATATATTTT. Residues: CSVVKQGSGNTIYF.

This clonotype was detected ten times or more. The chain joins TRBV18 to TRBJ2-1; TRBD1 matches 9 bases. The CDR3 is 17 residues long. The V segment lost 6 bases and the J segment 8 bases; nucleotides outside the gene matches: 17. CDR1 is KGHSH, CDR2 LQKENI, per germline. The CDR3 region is CASSPGQGIIFRDEQFF. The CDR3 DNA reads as TGTGCCAGCTCGCCAGGACAGGGGATCATCTTTAGGGATGAGCAGTTCTTC.

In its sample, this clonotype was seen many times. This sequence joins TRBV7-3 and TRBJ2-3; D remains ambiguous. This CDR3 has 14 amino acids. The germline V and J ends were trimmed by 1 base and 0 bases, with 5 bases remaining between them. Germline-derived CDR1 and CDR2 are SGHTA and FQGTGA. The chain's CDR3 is CASSLRGSTDTQYF. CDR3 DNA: TGTGCCAGCAGCTTAAGGGGTAGCACAGATACGCAGTATTTT.

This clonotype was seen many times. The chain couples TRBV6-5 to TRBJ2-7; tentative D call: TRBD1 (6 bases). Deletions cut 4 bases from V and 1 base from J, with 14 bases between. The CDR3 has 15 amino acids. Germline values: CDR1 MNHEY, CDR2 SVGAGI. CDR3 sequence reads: CASSLARGFSYEQYF. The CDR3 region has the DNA TGTGCCAGCAGTTTAGCCAGGGGTTTTTCCTACGAGCAGTACTTC.

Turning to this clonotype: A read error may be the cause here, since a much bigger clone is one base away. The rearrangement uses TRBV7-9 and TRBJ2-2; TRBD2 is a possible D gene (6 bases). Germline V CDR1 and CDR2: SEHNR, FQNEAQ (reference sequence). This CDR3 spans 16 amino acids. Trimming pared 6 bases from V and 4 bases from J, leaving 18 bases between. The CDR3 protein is CASSPHAGRSTGELFF. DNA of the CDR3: TGTGCCAGCAGTCCCCACGCGGGAAGGAGCACCGGGGAGCTGTTTTTT. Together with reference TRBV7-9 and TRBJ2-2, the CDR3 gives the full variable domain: DTGVSQNPRHKITKRGQNVTFRCDPISEHNRLYWYRQTLGQGPEFLTYFQNEAQLEKSRLLSDRFSAERPKGSFSTLEIQRTEQGDSAMYLCASSPHAGRSTGELFFGEGSRLTVL.

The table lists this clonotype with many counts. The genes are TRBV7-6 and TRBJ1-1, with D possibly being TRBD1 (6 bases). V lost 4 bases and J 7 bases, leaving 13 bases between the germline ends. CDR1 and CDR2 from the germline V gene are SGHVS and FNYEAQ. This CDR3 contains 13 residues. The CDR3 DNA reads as TGTGCCAGCAGCTCCAGGGGTCGGTTTGAAGCTTTCTTT. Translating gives CASSSRGRFEAFF.

In nucleotides, the CDR3 is TGCAGTGTTGCGGGACAGGGAAACTATGGCTACACCTTC. The encoded protein is CSVAGQGNYGYTF. This chain joins TRBV20-1 and TRBJ1-2; 9 bases map to TRBD1. Germline trimming cut 7 bases from V and 2 bases from J; bases unmatched to any gene: 5. There are 13 residues in the CDR3. CDR1 and CDR2 (germline): DFQATT, SNEGSKA (reference sequence).

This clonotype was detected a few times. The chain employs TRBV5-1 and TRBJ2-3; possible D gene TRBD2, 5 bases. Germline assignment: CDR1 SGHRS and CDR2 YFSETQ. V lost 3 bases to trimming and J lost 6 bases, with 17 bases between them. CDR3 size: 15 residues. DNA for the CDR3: TGCGCCAGCAGCTCTCCAAGTGGTTCGGGGGATACGCAGTATTTT. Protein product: CASSSPSGSGDTQYF.

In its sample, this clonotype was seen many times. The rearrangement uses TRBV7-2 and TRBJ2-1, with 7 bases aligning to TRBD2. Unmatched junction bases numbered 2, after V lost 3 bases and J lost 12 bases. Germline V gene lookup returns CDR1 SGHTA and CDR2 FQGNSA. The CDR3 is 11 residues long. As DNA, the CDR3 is TGTGCCAGCAGCTTTAGCGGGCCGCAGTTCTTC. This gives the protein CASSFSGPQFF.